Listed here are 13 T cell receptor beta chains from one sample, sequenced in a study of CD8 T cells in ankylosing spondylitis. TCRdb itself ran the 5' RACE reads through MiXCR, one entry per CDR3 protein. Among a few hundred thousand distinct CDR3 sequences listed, approximately 10% were seen once. Material for sequencing was blood, either unsorted or a sorted T cell fraction (not recorded which). Source of these receptors: a female donor with ankylosing spondylitis or in good health (not recorded which).

This clonotype was seen ten or more times. The V gene is TRBV24-1, the J gene TRBJ1-2; D not resolved. V was shortened by 10 bases and J by 2 bases, with 10 bases between the two germline ends. Per the germline V gene, CDR1 is KGHDR and CDR2 is SFDVKD. The CDR3 loop spans 12 amino acids. DNA for the CDR3: TGTGCCACGTCCACCGGGAACTATGGCTACACCTTC. It specifies CATSTGNYGYTF.

This clonotype was observed many times. This sequence joins TRBV5-1 and TRBJ2-1, with D tentatively TRBD2 (5 bases). With 4 bases removed from V and 3 bases from J, the gap between germline ends came to 11 bases. Germline CDR1 is SGHRS and CDR2 is YFSETQ. The CDR3 spans 14 residues. The CDR3 bases are TGCGCCAGCAGCCCGGCGGGCAGCTACAATGAGCAGTTCTTC. The encoded protein is CASSPAGSYNEQFF.

This clonotype appeared many times. This sequence joins TRBV15 and TRBJ2-1; D is unclear. Trimming removed 5 bases from V and 1 base from J, with 3 bases in between. Germline loops: CDR1 LNHNV, CDR2 YYDKDF (reference sequence). The CDR3 sequence is 12 residues long. The CDR3 loop is CATSVSYNEQFF. CDR3 DNA: TGTGCCACCAGCGTGTCCTACAATGAGCAGTTCTTC.

The chain has TRBV20-1 and TRBJ2-5; D unclear. This CDR3 region has 14 residues. In germline, CDR1 is DFQATT, CDR2 SNEGSKA (reference sequence). Trimming pared 0 bases from V and 6 bases from J, leaving 14 bases between. CDR3 protein: CSARDIVRVQTQYF. The CDR3 region has the DNA TGCAGTGCTAGAGATATTGTCCGGGTACAGACCCAGTACTTC.

This chain links TRBV11-2 with TRBJ2-1, with D possibly matching TRBD2 (6 bases). The ends were cut back, 3 bases at V and 4 bases at J, with 10 bases in the middle. The length of the CDR3 is 14 residues. Germline lookup yields CDR1 SGHAT and CDR2 FQNNGV. This CDR3 is CASSFGGGYNEQFF. For the CDR3, the DNA is TGTGCCAGCAGCTTTGGTGGGGGGTACAATGAGCAGTTCTTC. Filled out from reference TRBV11-2 and TRBJ2-1, the complete variable domain reads EAGVAQSPRYKIIEKRQSVAFWCNPISGHATLYWYQQILGQGPKLLIQFQNNGVVDDSQLPKDRFSAERLKGVDSTLKIQPAKLEDSAVYLCASSFGGGYNEQFFGPGTRLTVL.

This clonotype came up many times. The chain joins TRBV5-1 to TRBJ2-6; unclear D gene. CDR1 is SGHRS and CDR2 is YFSETQ in the germline V gene. This CDR3 is built from 15 residues. The V gene lost 6 bases and the J gene lost 0 bases, with 10 bases spanning the gap. The CDR3 sequence is CASKIDSSGANVLTF. CDR3 nucleotide sequence: TGCGCCAGCAAAATAGACTCCTCTGGGGCCAACGTCCTGACTTTC.

This clonotype occurred many times. V gene TRBV7-7 combines with J gene TRBJ2-3; unclear D gene. Germline V lookup: CDR1 SSHAT, CDR2 FNYEAQ (reference sequence). The length of the CDR3 is 18 residues. The V end lost 4 bases, the J end lost 0 bases, and 20 bases lay between the germline ends. The CDR3 DNA follows: TGTGCCAGCAGCTCGCCCCCTCGTACAGTATCTAGCACAGATACGCAGTATTTT. As protein: CASSSPPRTVSSTDTQYF.

This clonotype was picked up many times. The chain is built from TRBV7-2 and TRBJ2-1; maybe TRBD1 (6 bases). This CDR3 is built from 15 residues. The V gene lost 2 bases and the J gene lost 8 bases, with 16 bases spanning the gap. In germline, CDR1 is SGHTA, CDR2 FQGNSA. DNA for the CDR3: TGTGCCAGCAGCTTATGGGCAGGGGATGTGGATGAGCAGTTCTTC. Translated, it gives CASSLWAGDVDEQFF.

This clonotype was seen a handful of times. The gene calls are TRBV5-5 and TRBJ2-7, with 7 bases aligning to TRBD1. This CDR3 spans 17 amino acids. Germline V CDR1 and CDR2: SGHKS, YYEKEE (reference sequence). The J segment lost 2 bases and the V segment lost 0 bases, leaving 11 bases of the junction unmatched. CDR3 coding DNA: TGTGCCAGCAGCTTGGATCGCCTCCGGGACAGTCCCTACGAGCAGTACTTC. It translates to CASSLDRLRDSPYEQYF. Full variable domain (rest looked up from reference TRBV5-5 and TRBJ2-7): DAGVTQSPTHLIKTRGQQVTLRCSPISGHKSVSWYQQVLGQGPQFIFQYYEKEERGRGNFPDRFSARQFPNYSSELNVNALLLGDSALYLCASSLDRLRDSPYEQYFGPGTRLTVT.

This clonotype appeared many times. This chain joins TRBV5-1 and TRBJ1-2; D not resolved. Trimming cost V 2 bases and J 2 bases, with 10 bases left between them. The germline V gene encodes CDR1 SGHRS and CDR2 YFSETQ. This CDR3 contains 14 residues. This CDR3 is CASSFDGINYGYTF. The CDR3 coding sequence is TGCGCCAGCAGCTTTGACGGAATCAACTATGGCTACACCTTC.

There are many counts of this clonotype. The chain couples TRBV12-3 or TRBV12-4 to TRBJ1-1, with TRBD1 as a possible D gene (5 bases). The CDR3 has 12 amino acids. The V end lost 3 bases, the J end lost 7 bases, and 9 bases lay between the germline ends. The CDR3 nucleotides are TGTGCCAGCAGTTTGGGGGGTAATGAAGCTTTCTTT. Its protein product is CASSLGGNEAFF.

The chain joins TRBV30 to TRBJ1-2; D ambiguous. Germline V lookup: CDR1 GTSNPN, CDR2 SVGIG (reference sequence). V was pared by 0 bases and J by 7 bases, with 6 bases between. The CDR3 spans 11 residues. The CDR3 DNA is TGTGCCTGGAGTGTGGGAGGTGGCTACACCTTC. This codes for CAWSVGGGYTF.

The J gene is TRBJ2-7, the V gene TRBV20-1; 9 bases fit TRBD2. Unmatched junction bases numbered 7, after V lost 1 base and J lost 0 bases. The CDR3 covers 16 residues. CDR1 DFQATT and CDR2 SNEGSKA come from the germline V gene (reference sequence). The CDR3 spells CSARAAGGSYSYEQYF. The CDR3 nucleotides read TGCAGTGCTAGAGCAGCGGGGGGCTCGTACTCCTACGAGCAGTACTTC.